This TCR beta chain was found in a study of persistence of HIV-infected CD4 T cells. As to this clone: Its cognate antigen is unknown.

The stimulus was lysate of CMV-infected fibroblasts, around 9.3 ug/mL. CD40L-negative CD69-negative CD45RO-high memory CD4+ T cells were sorted as populations depleted of antigen-responding cells. Germline V lookup: CDR1 MGHRA, CDR2 YSYEKL. The CDR3 runs 16 residues. Deletions cut 1 base from V and 2 bases from J, with 15 bases between. The libraries were made with immunoSEQ version 4 in survey mode. This table comes from immunoSEQ multiplex PCR, and its TCRdb copy is limited to in-frame clones, with some not included. The sample includes about 33,000 clones, around four fifths seen only once; the top ten take 0.86%.

This sample comprised CD4+ T cells sorted from PBMCs after approximately 18-hour stimulation, obtained from a patient who received antiretroviral therapy. The receptor was isolated from an adult man with HIV who was CMV-seropositive. The rearrangement links TRBV4-1 to TRBJ2-7; a possible D gene is TRBD1 (6 bases). CDR3 sequence (DNA): TGCGCCAGCAGCCAAGGGGTTATCAGGGGTCCCTACGAGCAGTACTTC. Translating gives CASSQGVIRGPYEQYF.